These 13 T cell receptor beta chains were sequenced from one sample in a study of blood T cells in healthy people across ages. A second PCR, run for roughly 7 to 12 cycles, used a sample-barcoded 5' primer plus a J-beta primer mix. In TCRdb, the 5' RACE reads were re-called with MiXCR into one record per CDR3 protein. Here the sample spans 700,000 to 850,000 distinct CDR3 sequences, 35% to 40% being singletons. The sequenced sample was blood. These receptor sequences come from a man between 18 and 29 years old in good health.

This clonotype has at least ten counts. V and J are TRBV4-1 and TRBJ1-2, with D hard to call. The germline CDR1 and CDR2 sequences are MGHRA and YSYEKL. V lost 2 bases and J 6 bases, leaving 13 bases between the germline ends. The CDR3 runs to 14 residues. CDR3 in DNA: TGCGCCAGCAGCCAACAGCATCAGTTCGATGGCTACACCTTC. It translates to CASSQQHQFDGYTF.

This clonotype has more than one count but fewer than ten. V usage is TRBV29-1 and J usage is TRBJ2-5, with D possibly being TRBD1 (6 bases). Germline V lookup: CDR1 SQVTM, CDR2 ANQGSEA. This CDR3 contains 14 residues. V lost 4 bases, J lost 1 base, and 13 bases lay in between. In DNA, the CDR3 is TGCAGCGTTGGCAGGGGTAAAGCCCAAGAGACCCAGTACTTC. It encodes CSVGRGKAQETQYF.

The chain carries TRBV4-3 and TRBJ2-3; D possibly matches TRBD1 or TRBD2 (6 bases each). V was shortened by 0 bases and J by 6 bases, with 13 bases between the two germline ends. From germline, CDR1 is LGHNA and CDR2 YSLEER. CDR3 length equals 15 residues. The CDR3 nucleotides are TGCGCCAGCAGCCAAGACGGTGGGGGGCCCGATACGCAGTATTTT. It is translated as CASSQDGGGPDTQYF.

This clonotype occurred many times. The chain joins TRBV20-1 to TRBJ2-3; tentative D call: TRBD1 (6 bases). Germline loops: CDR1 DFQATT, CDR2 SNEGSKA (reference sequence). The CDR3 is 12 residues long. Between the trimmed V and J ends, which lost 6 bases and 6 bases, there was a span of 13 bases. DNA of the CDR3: TGCAGTGCACTTGACAGGCGCGATACGCAGTATTTT. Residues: CSALDRRDTQYF.

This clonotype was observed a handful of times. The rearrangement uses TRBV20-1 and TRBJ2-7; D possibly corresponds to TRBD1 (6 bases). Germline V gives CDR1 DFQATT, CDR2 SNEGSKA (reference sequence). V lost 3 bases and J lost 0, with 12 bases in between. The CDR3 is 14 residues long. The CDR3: CSARPVDSSYEQYF. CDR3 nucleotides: TGCAGTGCTAGGCCCGTGGACAGCTCCTACGAGCAGTACTTC.

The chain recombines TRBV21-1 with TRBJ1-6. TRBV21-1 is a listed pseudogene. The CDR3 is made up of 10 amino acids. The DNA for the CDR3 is TGTGCCAGCAGCAAGGCGGGTCCCCACTTT. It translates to CASSKAGPHF.

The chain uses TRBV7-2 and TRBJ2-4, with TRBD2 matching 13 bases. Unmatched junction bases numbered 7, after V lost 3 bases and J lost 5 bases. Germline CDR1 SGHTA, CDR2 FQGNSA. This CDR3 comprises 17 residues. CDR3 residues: CASSFPTTSGGENIQYF. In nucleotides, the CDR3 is TGTGCCAGCAGCTTCCCAACTACTAGCGGGGGGGAAAACATTCAGTACTTC.

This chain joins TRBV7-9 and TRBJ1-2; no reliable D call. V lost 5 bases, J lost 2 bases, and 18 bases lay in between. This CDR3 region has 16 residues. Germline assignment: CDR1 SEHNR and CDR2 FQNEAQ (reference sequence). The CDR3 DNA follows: TGTGCCAGCAGCCATGGGCCTAGGCGGAGGAACTATGGCTACACCTTC. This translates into CASSHGPRRRNYGYTF.

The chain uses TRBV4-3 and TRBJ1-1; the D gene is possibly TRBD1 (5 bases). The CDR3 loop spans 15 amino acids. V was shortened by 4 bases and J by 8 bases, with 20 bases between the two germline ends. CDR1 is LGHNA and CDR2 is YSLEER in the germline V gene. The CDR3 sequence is CASSPSGGGRGEAFF. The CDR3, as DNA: TGCGCCAGCAGCCCGAGCGGGGGGGGACGCGGGGAAGCTTTCTTT.

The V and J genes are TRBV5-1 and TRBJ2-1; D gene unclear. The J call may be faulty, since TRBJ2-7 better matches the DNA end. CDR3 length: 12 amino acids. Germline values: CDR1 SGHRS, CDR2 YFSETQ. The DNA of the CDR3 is TGCGCCAGCAGCTTAGACAACAATGAGCAGTACTTC. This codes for CASSLDNNEQYF.

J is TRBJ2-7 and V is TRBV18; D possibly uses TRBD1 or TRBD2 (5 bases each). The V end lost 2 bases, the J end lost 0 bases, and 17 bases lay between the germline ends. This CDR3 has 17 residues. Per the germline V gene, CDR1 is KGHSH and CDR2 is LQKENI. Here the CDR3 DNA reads TGTGCCAGCTCACCAGCTGGTGACGGGGCGAGCTCCTACGAGCAGTACTTC. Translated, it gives CASSPAGDGASSYEQYF.

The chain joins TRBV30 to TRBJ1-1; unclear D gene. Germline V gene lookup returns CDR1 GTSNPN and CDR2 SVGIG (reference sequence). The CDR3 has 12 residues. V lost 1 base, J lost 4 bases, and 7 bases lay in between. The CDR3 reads CAWSASGTEAFF. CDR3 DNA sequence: TGTGCCTGGAGTGCCTCCGGCACTGAAGCTTTCTTT.

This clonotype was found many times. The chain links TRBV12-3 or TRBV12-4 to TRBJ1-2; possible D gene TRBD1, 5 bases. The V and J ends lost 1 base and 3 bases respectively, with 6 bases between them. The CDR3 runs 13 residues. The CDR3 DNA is TGTGCCAGCAGTTTAGTACAGGACTATGGCTACACCTTC. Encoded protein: CASSLVQDYGYTF.